The next 20 T cell receptor beta chains were all read from a single sample in a study of CD8 T cells in ankylosing spondylitis. The study's findings and limits: Apparently characteristic of ankylosing spondylitis blood was a TCR beta motif (roughly eight highly homologous variants).

Using its own MiXCR run on the 5' RACE reads, TCRdb lists one record per CDR3 protein. The sample carries more than 650,000 distinct CDR3 sequences, 12% recorded once. For these TCRs, the target antigens are not known. The sequenced material came from blood, either unsorted or a sorted T cell fraction (not recorded which). The receptors were sampled from a male donor with ankylosing spondylitis.

This clonotype occurred a few times. The chain employs TRBV21-1 and TRBJ2-5; TRBD2, the table's D call, lacks a check against the DNA. TRBV21-1 is deemed a pseudogene. This CDR3 has 14 amino acids. CDR3 region: CASSKEGRQETQYF. DNA for the CDR3: TGTGCCAGCAGCAAAGAGGGCAGGCAAGAGACCCAGTACTTC.

The chain combines TRBV5-1 with TRBJ1-1; D not certain. Germline V gene sequence: CDR1 SGHRS, CDR2 YFSETQ. Trimming left V 2 bases short and J 1 base short, with 9 bases between. The CDR3 has 14 residues. CDR3 nucleotides: TGCGCCAGCAGCTTTTCCAAACAGAACACTGAAGCTTTCTTT. Protein sequence: CASSFSKQNTEAFF.

CDR3 sequence (DNA): TGTGCCAGCAGCTTATTTTACTCCAGGGTTCAAGAGACCCAGTACTTC. The encoded protein is CASSLFYSRVQETQYF. J is TRBJ2-5 and V is TRBV7-2, with a possible D match to TRBD1 (5 bases). Trimming left V 2 bases short and J 2 bases short, with 15 bases between. The CDR3 extends over 16 amino acids. Looked up from germline, CDR1 is SGHTA and CDR2 is FQGNSA.

The chain is built from TRBV20-1 and TRBJ2-1; 11 positions agree with TRBD2. With V trimmed by 0 bases and J by 13 bases, 8 bases remained unmatched. Germline CDR1 DFQATT, CDR2 SNEGSKA (reference sequence). The CDR3 has 14 amino acids. The CDR3 spells CSARDRASGGLQFF. The CDR3 nucleotides are TGCAGTGCTAGAGATAGGGCTAGCGGGGGGTTACAGTTCTTC.

The J gene is TRBJ1-4, the V gene TRBV7-2; tentative D call: TRBD1 (6 bases). The ends were cut back, 5 bases at V and 7 bases at J, with 17 bases in the middle. The CDR3 totals 15 residues. The V gene's germline CDR1 is SGHTA and CDR2 FQGNSA. DNA of the CDR3: TGTGCCAGCAGCCCGGACAGAGGGCGGGGTGAAAAACTGTTTTTT. Translation gives CASSPDRGRGEKLFF.

This clonotype has ten or more counts. This chain connects TRBV12-3 or TRBV12-4 to TRBJ2-3; either TRBD1 or TRBD2 may fit D (5 bases each). The CDR3 is 18 amino acids. V was pared by 5 bases and J by 7 bases, with 28 bases between. DNA of the CDR3: TGTGCCAGCAGTCCCATGAGGGGAATTCGGTCCCAACCACATACGCAGTATTTT. The encoded protein is CASSPMRGIRSQPHTQYF.

The rearrangement joins TRBV28 to TRBJ2-2, with D unclear. CDR3 length: 16 residues. CDR1 and CDR2 from the germline V gene are MDHEN and SYDVKM. V lost 4 bases and J 2 bases, leaving 14 bases between the germline ends. The CDR3 region has the DNA TGTGCCAGCAGTTCAAACCCGGTTACAAACACCGGGGAGCTGTTTTTT. This sequence encodes CASSSNPVTNTGELFF.

This clonotype has a handful of counts. This chain uses TRBV6-5 with TRBJ1-4; no definite D call. Germline V gene data show CDR1 as MNHEY and CDR2 as SVGAGI. The CDR3 totals 13 residues. Trimming removed 0 bases from V and 8 bases from J, with 7 bases in between. For the CDR3, the DNA is TGTGCCAGCAGTTACTCGAATACGGAAAAACTGTTTTTT. It is translated as CASSYSNTEKLFF.

The chain joins TRBV20-1 to TRBJ2-1; 7 bases map to TRBD2. The CDR3 is 17 residues long. Germline CDR1 DFQATT, CDR2 SNEGSKA (reference sequence). The trim removed 0 bases at V and 0 bases at J, leaving 8 bases unmatched. The CDR3 loop reads CSARDSGGSISYNEQFF. CDR3 DNA sequence: TGCAGTGCTAGAGATTCGGGCGGGAGTATCTCCTACAATGAGCAGTTCTTC.

The rearrangement uses TRBV4-2 and TRBJ2-3, with TRBD2 matching over 7 bases. V lost 0 bases, J lost 5 bases, and 5 bases stayed unmatched. Germline values: CDR1 LGHNA, CDR2 YNFKEQ. This CDR3 has 15 amino acids. The CDR3: CASSQERGSGDTQYF. The CDR3, as DNA: TGTGCCAGCAGCCAAGAGCGGGGGAGCGGAGATACGCAGTATTTT.

The CDR3 nucleotides read TGTGCCAGCAGCTTGGTTACGGGGATTGGGACTGAAGCTTTCTTT. Translation: CASSLVTGIGTEAFF. This chain joins TRBV5-5 and TRBJ1-1; D ambiguous. This CDR3 comprises 15 residues. V lost 0 bases to trimming and J lost 5 bases, with 14 bases between them. CDR1 and CDR2 (germline): SGHKS, YYEKEE (reference sequence). Variable domain in full (rest from reference TRBV5-5 and TRBJ1-1): DAGVTQSPTHLIKTRGQQVTLRCSPISGHKSVSWYQQVLGQGPQFIFQYYEKEERGRGNFPDRFSARQFPNYSSELNVNALLLGDSALYLCASSLVTGIGTEAFFGQGTRLTVV.

J is TRBJ1-6 and V is TRBV27, with D unresolved. Germline V lookup: CDR1 MNHEY, CDR2 SMNVEV (reference sequence). This CDR3 has 12 amino acids. V was clipped by 5 bases and J by 6 bases, with 5 bases between them. In nucleotides, the CDR3 is TGTGCCAGCAGTACAAGTAATTCACCCCTCCACTTT. It specifies CASSTSNSPLHF.

This CDR3 reads CASIGQPSQETQYF. The CDR3 DNA reads TGCGCCAGCATAGGACAGCCCTCCCAAGAGACCCAGTACTTC. The chain joins TRBV5-1 to TRBJ2-5; a possible D gene is TRBD1 (6 bases). The CDR3 loop spans 14 amino acids. The ends were cut back, 6 bases at V and 1 base at J, with 13 bases in the middle. Germline V gene lookup returns CDR1 SGHRS and CDR2 YFSETQ.

This clonotype was seen a handful of times. The rearrangement joins TRBV5-1 to TRBJ2-7; the D is unclear. Trimming cost V 4 bases and J 2 bases, with 16 bases left between them. The V gene's germline CDR1 is SGHRS and CDR2 YFSETQ. The CDR3 has 15 amino acids. The CDR3 sequence: CASSADDGNPYEQYF. CDR3 bases: TGCGCCAGCAGCGCGGACGACGGAAATCCCTACGAGCAGTACTTC. Filled out from reference TRBV5-1 and TRBJ2-7, the complete variable domain reads KAGVTQTPRYLIKTRGQQVTLSCSPISGHRSVSWYQQTPGQGLQFLFEYFSETQRNKGNFPGRFSGRQFSNSRSEMNVSTLELGDSALYLCASSADDGNPYEQYFGPGTRLTVT.

This clonotype came up a few times. The chain uses TRBV20-1 and TRBJ2-3, with 9 positions matching TRBD2. Germline trimming cut 1 base from V and 7 bases from J; bases unmatched to any gene: 6. Looked up from germline, CDR1 is DFQATT and CDR2 is SNEGSKA (reference sequence). CDR3 length equals 14 residues. CDR3 DNA: TGCAGTGCTAGAGTGCGGCCTAGCGGGAATACGCAGTATTTT. Translating it yields CSARVRPSGNTQYF.

This clonotype was picked up a small number of times. J is TRBJ2-3 and V is TRBV5-5; D not resolved. This CDR3 region has 16 residues. Germline CDR1 reads SGHKS; CDR2 reads YYEKEE (reference sequence). Trimming took off 0 bases at V and 2 bases at J, with 13 bases between the two ends. The CDR3 spells CASSLGLVGTTDTQYF. CDR3 coding DNA: TGTGCCAGCAGCTTGGGACTCGTGGGCACCACAGATACGCAGTATTTT.

This clonotype was detected only a few times. The chain joins TRBV16 to TRBJ2-7; D possibly corresponds to TRBD1 (6 bases). Per the germline V gene, CDR1 is KGHSY and CDR2 is FQNENV. V was trimmed by 3 bases and J by 6 bases, leaving 12 bases between them. This CDR3 comprises 13 residues. CDR3: CASSHSTGSEQYF. For the CDR3, the DNA is TGTGCCAGCAGCCATTCGACAGGCTCCGAGCAGTACTTC.

Ten or more counts support this clonotype. The rearrangement uses TRBV9 and TRBJ1-1; D is unclear. V was shortened by 3 bases and J by 4 bases, with 10 bases between the two germline ends. The CDR3 runs to 13 residues. From germline, CDR1 is SGDLS and CDR2 YYNGEE. CDR3 sequence: CASSARWSTEAFF. The CDR3 DNA follows: TGTGCCAGCAGCGCCCGGTGGAGCACTGAAGCTTTCTTT.

The V call is TRBV15, the J call TRBJ2-7, with D maybe TRBD2 (5 bases). The V end lost 0 bases, the J end lost 6 bases, and 15 bases lay between the germline ends. Germline CDR1 LNHNV, CDR2 YYDKDF (reference sequence). This CDR3 has 15 amino acids. The CDR3 here is CATSRDLGERGEQYF. CDR3 sequence (DNA): TGTGCCACCAGCAGAGATCTCGGAGAACGGGGCGAGCAGTACTTC. Drawing the rest from reference TRBV15 and TRBJ2-7, the complete variable domain is DAMVIQNPRYQVTQFGKPVTLSCSQTLNHNVMYWYQQKSSQAPKLLFHYYDKDFNNEADTPDNFQSRRPNTSFCFLDIRSPGLGDTAMYLCATSRDLGERGEQYFGPGTRLTVT.

This clonotype was detected ten times or more. The gene calls are TRBV7-2 and TRBJ2-7; 7 bases are shared with TRBD1. This CDR3 is 15 amino acids long. V shed 5 bases and J 0 bases; nucleotides not matched to a gene: 7. CDR1 SGHTA and CDR2 FQGNSA come from the germline V gene. The CDR3 protein is CASSPQRDSSYEQYF. CDR3 coding DNA: TGTGCCAGCAGCCCGCAACGGGACAGCTCCTACGAGCAGTACTTC.